This TCR beta chain came from a study of T cells in Graves' hyperthyroidism and ophthalmopathy (dated by TCRdb to the late 2010s). Broadly, across the study: Peripheral blood was sampled at the time of initial diagnosis, prior to any treatment. The paper reports TCR Vbeta CDR3 sequencing of over 130 peripheral blood samples: over 40 ophthalmopathy, about 75 hyperthyroidism and approximately 17 progressor patients. The 75 to 100 discovery patients were randomly split 7:3 into training and test sets. Following sampling, methimazole starting at 30 mg daily was given to hyperthyroidism patients, and high-dose intravenous methylprednisolone was given to ophthalmopathy patients. Prospective prediction of ophthalmopathy was tested in an independent validation cohort consisting of 18 to 20 hyperthyroidism patients and approximately 16 patients who later progressed to ophthalmopathy. Thyroid tissue and blood T-cell repertoires from over 5 Graves' hyperthyroidism patients were also compared in the study. To identify TCR V-J signatures that set the groups apart, the researchers used a discovery cohort of 90 to 100 patients, made up of 40 to 45 with Graves' ophthalmopathy and about 55 with stable Graves' hyperthyroidism.

Its CDR3 holds 15 amino acids, cysteine through phenylalanine. Here the CDR3 DNA is all that survives: 45 bases in frame from base 1. V lost 0 bases and J lost 10 bases, and the count of bases not matched to a germline gene is 5. The CDR1 and CDR2 encoded by the germline V gene are SGHRS and YFSETQ. Ophthalmopathy patients had moderately to severely active disease, with a Clinical Activity Score of 3 or more, a NOSPECS grade of 4 or more, and a disease duration of less than 3 months. Patients with uncontrolled infections, other autoimmune diseases, pregnancy or lactation were excluded. Diagnoses were based on clinical symptoms, serum thyroxine and TRAb, thyroid ultrasound and orbital computed tomography. PBMCs were separated from under 11 ml of fresh peripheral blood using Ficoll-Paque density gradient centrifugation. Total RNA was extracted using Trizol reagent, and RNA quality was assessed on an Agilent 2100 Bioanalyzer.

The TCR beta CDR3 regions were amplified from RNA transcripts. For the first round of RT-PCR on the TCR CDR3, the HTBI primer set was used together with the Qiagen OneStep RT-PCR kit. A second multiplex PCR round built the libraries, followed by size selection and purification. The libraries were sequenced on an Illumina HiSeq2000 using paired-end 100 bp reads. In the paper's pipeline: SOAPnuke was used to process the raw data, removing reads that contained adapters or uncalled bases, had a mean Phred below 15, or lacked an exact match to the constant primer or identifier. High-quality paired reads were merged using COPE v1.2.5, and each unique nucleotide sequence was defined as a clonotype. Clonotypes were aligned to IMGT TRBV, TRBD and TRBJ reference segments using MiTCR v1.1. The analysis included only V-J combinations with a frequency above 0.0001, which together covered over 98% of the repertoires. The TCS score was defined as F50 (clonal expansion) divided by E x V (chaos), with BLOSUM62-based TCRdist calculated between CDR3 peptides within each V-J. Welch's t-statistics and random forest reduced roughly 530 V-J features to 10 to 15, which were used in a naive Bayes classifier (R e1071). The public reads were run again by TCRdb, first through fastp at Q25 and then through MiXCR, and only productive beta chains were kept. All rows with the same CDR3 protein become a single entry with the most common DNA and genes. TCRdb's processing, not the study's, gives the V and J calls here. For this sample there are fewer than 650,000 distinct CDR3 sequences; 14% appear just once. The ten largest clones take up 7% to 9% of the sample.

Study-wide conclusions, independent of this receptor: In validation, the model predicted progression to ophthalmopathy a median of 6.5 months before onset, with over 60% sensitivity and more than 72% specificity. A model built on a 13 V-J signature distinguished ophthalmopathy from stable hyperthyroidism, reaching over 85% sensitivity and 81.08% specificity in cross-validation and 80%/75% in testing. Most expanded thyroid clonotypes (frequency above 0.001) were also detected in blood, a finding suggesting that blood repertoires may reflect thyroid immune responses. Sample size was not statistically predetermined, and blinding of investigators to group allocation was not performed.

This clonotype was seen repeatedly, ten times or more. Its antigen is still unknown. The record has no base qualities; no much larger clone is one base away. This sequence was found in a woman between 18 and 30 years old with Graves' ophthalmopathy. The rearranged segments are TRBV5-1 and TRBJ1-6; TRBD1 lines up with 9 middle nucleotides. Sequencing was done on a sample of blood. CDR3 protein: CASSLGDRDGSPLHF. The DNA is TGCGCCAGCAGCTTGGGGGACAGGGACGGGTCACCCCTCCACTTT.